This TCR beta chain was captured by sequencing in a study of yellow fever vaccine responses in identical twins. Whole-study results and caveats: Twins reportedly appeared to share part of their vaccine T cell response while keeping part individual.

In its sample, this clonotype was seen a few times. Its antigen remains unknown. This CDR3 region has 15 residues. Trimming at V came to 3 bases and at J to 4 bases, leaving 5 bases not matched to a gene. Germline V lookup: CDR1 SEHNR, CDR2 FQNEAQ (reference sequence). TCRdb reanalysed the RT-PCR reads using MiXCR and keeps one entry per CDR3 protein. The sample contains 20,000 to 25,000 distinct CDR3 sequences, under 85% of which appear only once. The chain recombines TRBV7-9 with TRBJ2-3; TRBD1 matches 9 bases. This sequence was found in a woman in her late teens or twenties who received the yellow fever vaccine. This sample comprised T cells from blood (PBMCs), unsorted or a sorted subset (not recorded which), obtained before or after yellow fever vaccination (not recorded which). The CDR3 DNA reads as TGTGCCAGCAGCTTTGTACAGGGGGCCCCAGATACGCAGTATTTT. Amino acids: CASSFVQGAPDTQYF. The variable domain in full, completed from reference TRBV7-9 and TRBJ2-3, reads DTGVSQNPRHKITKRGQNVTFRCDPISEHNRLYWYRQTLGQGPEFLTYFQNEAQLEKSRLLSDRFSAERPKGSFSTLEIQRTEQGDSAMYLCASSFVQGAPDTQYFGPGTRLTVL.